This entry describes one T cell receptor (beta chain). At one end the junction does not follow the germline gene, possibly because of a read error. The source of the sample is a study of tumor and adjacent non-tumor tissue in lung cancer. Overall study: Patients comprised about eleven adenocarcinoma, 2 squamous cell carcinoma and 1 small cell lung cancer. Aged about 30 to 76 years, patients included about 11 men and roughly five women with stage I to III disease. About 4.2 million productive TCRbeta reads were obtained per sample on average.

This sample's RNA came from whole unsorted tissue. The normal lung tissue was taken more than 3 cm from the tumor edge. Germline-derived CDR1 and CDR2 are MNHEY and SVGEGT. This CDR3 spans 14 amino acids. A modified ARM-PCR protocol with three rounds of nested PCR amplified TCRbeta. Each CDR3 protein is one row after TCRdb ran MiXCR on the multiplex PCR reads. The sample lists about 75,000 distinct CDR3 sequences; around 70% were seen once. The sequence was collected from a woman between 45 and 60 years old with non-small cell lung cancer. V usage is TRBV6-2 or TRBV6-3 and J usage is TRBJ1-2; TRBD1 might be the D (5 bases). Material: distant non-tumor lung tissue. CDR3 loop: CASSRGAGQDGYIF. The CDR3 DNA follows: TGTGCCAGCAGCCGCGGAGCGGGGCAGGATGGCTACATCTTC.